The present TCR beta chain was sequenced within a study of post-analysis software for immune sequencing data. This clonotype was detected once. The germline CDR1 and CDR2 sequences are MDHEN and SYDVKM. This CDR3 is 13 amino acids long. V gave up 5 bases and J gave up 8 bases, with 13 bases separating them. Unique-molecular-identifier-tagged TCR beta cDNA libraries were used. TCRdb re-called the PCR reads through MiXCR, storing one row per CDR3 protein. The top ten hold around 30% of the sample, which has about 160,000 distinct CDR3 sequences, under 40% seen once. This chain joins TRBV28 and TRBJ2-1; no definite D call. Sequencing used blood, obtained after autologous hematopoietic stem cell transplantation. The receptor was isolated from a girl between 10 and 17 years old with multiple sclerosis. This chain's CDR3 is CASSPVGYDEQFF. The CDR3 DNA follows: TGTGCCAGCAGTCCCGTGGGGTATGATGAGCAGTTCTTC.